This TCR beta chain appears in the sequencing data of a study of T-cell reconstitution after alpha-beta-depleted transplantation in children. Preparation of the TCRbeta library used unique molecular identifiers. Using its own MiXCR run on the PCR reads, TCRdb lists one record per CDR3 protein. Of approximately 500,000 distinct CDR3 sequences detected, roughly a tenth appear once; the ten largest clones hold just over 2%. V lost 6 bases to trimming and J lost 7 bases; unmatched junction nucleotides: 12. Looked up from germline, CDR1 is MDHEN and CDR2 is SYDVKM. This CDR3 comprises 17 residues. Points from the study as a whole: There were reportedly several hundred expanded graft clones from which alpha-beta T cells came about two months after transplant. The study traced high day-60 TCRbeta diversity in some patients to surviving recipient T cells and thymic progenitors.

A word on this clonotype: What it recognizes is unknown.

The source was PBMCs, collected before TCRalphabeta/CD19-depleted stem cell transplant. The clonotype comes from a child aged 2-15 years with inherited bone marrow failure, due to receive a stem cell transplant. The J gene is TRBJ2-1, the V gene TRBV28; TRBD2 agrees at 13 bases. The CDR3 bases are TGTGCCAGCAGGGGGGGACTAGCGGGGACTATGGGGAATGAGCAGTTCTTC. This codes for CASRGGLAGTMGNEQFF.